This entry lists 21 T cell receptor beta chains sequenced from one sample in a study of T cells in localized non-small cell lung cancer. The protocol was immunoSEQ multiplex PCR, while the TCRdb copy is restricted to in-frame clones and leaves out a portion. The repertoire consists of more than 45,000 clones, with roughly 83% occurring once and the leading ten covering roughly a sixth. The specimen comprised peripheral blood mononuclear cells, sampled before any cancer treatment. These receptors were obtained from a man aged 35-69 years with stage III lung adenocarcinoma.

This clone has a handful of counts. V and J are TRBV11-1 and TRBJ2-3; 12 bases line up with TRBD2. V shed 4 bases, J shed 1 base, and the junction held 6 bases outside the gene matches. The CDR3 extends over 17 amino acids. Germline CDR1 SGHAT, CDR2 FQDESV (reference sequence). DNA for the CDR3: TGTGCCAGCAGCTGGGGACTAGCGGGTCCGGGCACAGATACGCAGTATTTT. Translation: CASSWGLAGPGTDTQYF.

The rearrangement uses TRBV29-1 and TRBJ1-1; maybe TRBD1 (5 bases). The CDR3 has 13 residues. V was shortened by 5 bases and J by 7 bases, with 17 bases between the two germline ends. Germline CDR1 SQVTM, CDR2 ANQGSEA. CDR3: CSVKDKLDGEAFF. The CDR3 DNA reads TGCAGCGTTAAGGACAAGCTGGATGGTGAAGCTTTCTTT.

The chain carries TRBV25-1 and TRBJ2-2; 7 nucleotides align to TRBD1. Germline CDR1 is MGHDK and CDR2 is SYGVNS. The CDR3 totals 15 residues. V lost 6 bases to trimming and J lost 0 bases; unmatched junction nucleotides: 4. CDR3 DNA sequence: TGTGCCAGCAGGTCCGGGACAGCGAACACCGGGGAGCTGTTTTTT. This gives the protein CASRSGTANTGELFF. Using reference TRBV25-1 and TRBJ2-2 for the parts outside the CDR3, the full variable domain is EADIYQTPRYLVIGTGKKITLECSQTMGHDKMYWYQQDPGMELHLIHYSYGVNSTEKGDLSSESTVSRIRTEHFPLTLESARPSHTSQYLCASRSGTANTGELFFGEGSRLTVL.

The V gene is TRBV6-5, the J gene TRBJ1-4; D gene uncertain. This CDR3 comprises 15 residues. The germline gives CDR1 MNHEY, CDR2 SVGAGI. Between the trimmed V and J ends, which lost 2 bases and 3 bases, there was a span of 10 bases. CDR3 amino acids: CASSYASDPNEKLFF. CDR3 nucleotides: TGTGCCAGCAGTTACGCGTCAGACCCTAATGAAAAACTGTTTTTT.

The chain links TRBV6-1 to TRBJ1-1; the D gene is possibly TRBD1 (5 bases). This CDR3 comprises 13 residues. The germline V gene encodes CDR1 MNHNS and CDR2 SASEGT. V lost 2 bases and J lost 8, with 12 bases in between. The CDR3 region has the DNA TGTGCCAGCAGTGAATTATCAGGGACCGAAGCTTTCTTT. Translation: CASSELSGTEAFF.

The chain employs TRBV10-3 and TRBJ1-5; 9 bases line up with TRBD1. The V and J ends lost 4 bases and 7 bases, in that order; junction bases with no gene match: 2. The CDR3 length is 13 residues. CDR1 is ENHRY and CDR2 is SYGVKD in the germline V gene. The CDR3 region has the DNA TGTGCCATCAGTGTTGACAGGGGGCAGCCCCAGCATTTT. It translates to CAISVDRGQPQHF.

This chain joins TRBV9 and TRBJ1-2; D may be TRBD1 (6 bases). From germline, CDR1 is SGDLS and CDR2 YYNGEE. The CDR3 extends over 14 amino acids. V was cut by 3 bases and J by 4 bases, with 13 bases left in between. The CDR3 spells CASSEGGGLYGYTF. The CDR3 DNA reads TGTGCCAGCAGCGAAGGTGGGGGGCTCTATGGCTACACCTTC.

The chain couples TRBV19 to TRBJ1-5; no firm D call. Germline CDR1 is LNHDA and CDR2 is SQIVND (reference sequence). CDR3 length: 12 amino acids. The V gene lost 8 bases and the J gene lost 6 bases, with 11 bases spanning the gap. The CDR3, as DNA: TGTGCCAGTTCCTCCTTGGGTCAGCCCCAGCATTTT. Amino acid sequence: CASSSLGQPQHF.

J is TRBJ2-5 and V is TRBV6-5; 8 bases map to TRBD1. Trimming took 7 bases from V and 5 from J; bases not matched to a gene: 6. Germline loops: CDR1 MNHEY, CDR2 SVGAGI. The length of the CDR3 is 13 residues. The CDR3 sequence: CASKGTGGETQYF. For the CDR3, the DNA is TGTGCCAGCAAAGGGACAGGTGGGGAGACCCAGTACTTC.

This clone was counted ten times or more. The chain combines TRBV7-2 with TRBJ1-6; TRBD1 is a possible D gene (5 bases). Germline CDR1 SGHTA, CDR2 FQGNSA. Deletions cut 6 bases from V and 14 bases from J, with 23 bases between. The CDR3 has 15 amino acids. The CDR3, as DNA: TGTGCCAGCAGTCCGGGGGTACAGCCAACCTCCACCCTCCACTTT. The encoded protein is CASSPGVQPTSTLHF.

The chain carries TRBV9 and TRBJ2-1, with a weak D call TRBD1 (6 bases). The CDR3 covers 16 residues. The germline V and J ends were trimmed by 2 bases and 7 bases, with 19 bases remaining between them. CDR1 SGDLS and CDR2 YYNGEE come from the germline V gene. Here the CDR3 DNA reads TGTGCCAGCAGCGTGGACCGACAGGCTTACAGTAATGAGCAGTTCTTC. This gives the protein CASSVDRQAYSNEQFF.

The CDR3 region is CASSSGETDEQYF. CDR3 coding DNA: TGTGCCAGCAGCTCAGGGGAGACGGACGAGCAGTACTTC. The chain couples TRBV28 to TRBJ2-7; a weak D match, TRBD1 (6 bases). Germline values: CDR1 MDHEN, CDR2 SYDVKM. V gave up 6 bases and J gave up 5 bases, with 14 bases separating them. The CDR3 extends over 13 amino acids. Filled out from reference TRBV28 and TRBJ2-7, the complete variable domain reads DVKVTQSSRYLVKRTGEKVFLECVQDMDHENMFWYRQDPGLGLRLIYFSYDVKMKEKGDIPEGYSVSREKKERFSLILESASTNQTSMYLCASSSGETDEQYFGPGTRLTVT.

The chain has TRBV6-1 and TRBJ2-3; D call uncertain. This CDR3 has 14 amino acids. The germline CDR1 and CDR2 sequences are MNHNS and SASEGT. The V end was cut by 10 bases, the J end by 1 base, with 15 bases between. Here the CDR3 DNA reads TGTGCCACCAGAAAGGAAACGGGCACAGATACGCAGTATTTT. Translated, it gives CATRKETGTDTQYF.

Only a few counts were recorded for this clone. V and J are TRBV7-2 and TRBJ1-2; 7 nucleotides agree with TRBD1. The V gene's germline CDR1 is SGHTA and CDR2 FQGNSA. V lost 0 bases and J lost 5; bases outside the gene matches: 6. The CDR3 covers 15 residues. As DNA, the CDR3 is TGTGCCAGCAGCTTAGCCCAAGGGGGCGCGTATGGCTACACCTTC. It translates to CASSLAQGGAYGYTF.

This clone was counted once. The gene calls are TRBV9 and TRBJ2-5, with D maybe TRBD1 (5 bases). Germline V gene lookup returns CDR1 SGDLS and CDR2 YYNGEE. V dropped 0 bases and J dropped 5 bases, with 11 bases sitting between them. The CDR3 has 14 residues. The CDR3 loop is CASSVASQEETQYF. The DNA of the CDR3 is TGTGCCAGCAGCGTAGCTTCACAGGAGGAGACCCAGTACTTC. The variable domain in full, completed from reference TRBV9 and TRBJ2-5, reads DSGVTQTPKHLITATGQRVTLRCSPRSGDLSVYWYQQSLDQGLQFLIQYYNGEERAKGNILERFSAQQFPDLHSELNLSSLELGDSALYFCASSVASQEETQYFGPGTRLLVL.

The J gene is TRBJ2-1, the V gene TRBV6-4, with D perhaps TRBD2 (5 bases). Germline V gene lookup returns CDR1 MRHNA and CDR2 SNTAGT. Trimming cost V 0 bases and J 7 bases, with 13 bases left between them. This CDR3 is built from 15 residues. The CDR3 nucleotides read TGTGCCAGCAGTGACTCGAGAGGGTCAGCTAATGAGCAGTTCTTC. This encodes CASSDSRGSANEQFF.

The chain recombines TRBV7-9 with TRBJ2-1; 13 bases fit TRBD2. V shed 9 bases and J 5 bases; nucleotides not matched to a gene: 7. This CDR3 is 15 amino acids long. Germline V gene sequence: CDR1 SEHNR, CDR2 FQNEAQ (reference sequence). CDR3 sequence: CASSLGTSGNNEQFF. The CDR3, as DNA: TGTGCCAGTTCCCTGGGGACTAGCGGGAACAATGAGCAGTTCTTC.

The chain uses TRBV9 and TRBJ1-5; 10 bases fit TRBD1. The CDR3 is 15 residues long. Germline trimming cut 3 bases from V and 4 bases from J; bases unmatched to any gene: 4. CDR1 and CDR2 (germline): SGDLS, YYNGEE. The CDR3 DNA reads TGTGCCAGCAGCGCGGGACAGGGGTGGAATCAGCCCCAGCATTTT. Translating gives CASSAGQGWNQPQHF.

Written as DNA, the CDR3 is TGCACCAGCAGCCAAGATGGAGTAGGGACAGAATCTGGAAACACCATATATTTT. This codes for CTSSQDGVGTESGNTIYF. The V and J genes are TRBV1 and TRBJ1-3; TRBD1, the D gene given by the table, was not confirmed from the DNA. TRBV1 is given as a pseudogene. This CDR3 has 18 residues.

This clone was seen only a few times. J is TRBJ1-3 and V is TRBV7-9; D call uncertain. The V gene lost 5 bases and the J gene lost 0 bases, with 8 bases spanning the gap. This CDR3 is built from 14 residues. The V gene's germline CDR1 is SEHNR and CDR2 FQNEAQ (reference sequence). CDR3 in DNA: TGTGCCAGCAGCGGCGGCGTCTCTGGAAACACCATATATTTT. Translated, it gives CASSGGVSGNTIYF.

This rearrangement joins TRBV2 to TRBJ1-1, with D unclear. The V end was cut by 6 bases, the J end by 1 base, with 9 bases between. CDR1 and CDR2 (germline): SNHLY, FYNNEI. The CDR3 consists of 13 residues. CDR3 sequence: CASRTQRNTEAFF. Here the CDR3 DNA reads TGTGCCAGCAGGACACAGAGGAACACTGAAGCTTTCTTT.